Shown below are 22 T cell receptor beta chains from a single sample sequenced in a study of T cell responses to AZD1222 COVID-19 vaccine. Only in-frame clones appear in the TCRdb table, and some are missing; sequencing was by immunoSEQ multiplex PCR. The table shows fewer than 150,000 clones, with 70% to 90% occurring only once. The sample was peripheral blood, taken on day 0 of AZD1222 vaccination. These receptors were collected from an adult in good health.

V is TRBV5-1 and J is TRBJ1-1; possible D gene TRBD1, 5 bases. The V end lost 5 bases, the J end lost 0 bases, and 14 bases lay between the germline ends. Per the germline V gene, CDR1 is SGHRS and CDR2 is YFSETQ. The CDR3 totals 15 residues. CDR3 nucleotides: TGCGCCAGCAGGTCCGGGCGGGGGGTGAACACTGAAGCTTTCTTT. Protein: CASRSGRGVNTEAFF.

The CDR3 spells CASSGPGQDNSPLHF. Here the CDR3 DNA reads TGCGCCAGCAGTGGACCGGGACAGGATAATTCACCCCTCCACTTT. The rearrangement links TRBV10-2 to TRBJ1-6; 8 positions agree with TRBD1. V trimming: 4 bases; J trimming: 5 bases; junction bases outside the gene matches: 4. Germline CDR1 reads WSHSY; CDR2 reads SAAADI. This CDR3 is 15 amino acids long.

V and J are TRBV5-1 and TRBJ1-1; D call uncertain. V was shortened by 2 bases and J by 3 bases, with 5 bases between the two germline ends. Germline assignment: CDR1 SGHRS and CDR2 YFSETQ. The CDR3 extends over 12 amino acids. CDR3 region: CASSFGDTEAFF. The CDR3 nucleotides are TGCGCCAGCAGCTTCGGGGACACTGAAGCTTTCTTT.

The rearrangement links TRBV6-2 or TRBV6-3 to TRBJ2-7; 8 bases align to TRBD2. CDR1 and CDR2 from the germline V gene are MNHEY and SVGEGT. This CDR3 has 17 residues. The J segment lost 0 bases and the V segment lost 6 bases, leaving 13 bases of the junction unmatched. The CDR3 nucleotides read TGTGCCAGCAGACCTAGCGGGCGCGGATTAAGCTCCTACGAGCAGTACTTC. Translating gives CASRPSGRGLSSYEQYF.

The rearrangement uses TRBV30 and TRBJ1-1; the D is unclear. V was shortened by 0 bases and J by 0 bases, with 8 bases between the two germline ends. This CDR3 spans 14 amino acids. CDR1 is GTSNPN and CDR2 is SVGIG in the germline V gene (reference sequence). CDR3 protein: CAWSVQTMNTEAFF. The CDR3 region has the DNA TGTGCCTGGAGTGTACAGACTATGAACACTGAAGCTTTCTTT.

The rearrangement joins TRBV6-6 to TRBJ1-1; no firm D call. Germline V lookup: CDR1 MNHNY, CDR2 SVGAGI (reference sequence). The CDR3 sequence is 13 residues long. V lost 0 bases and J 8 bases, leaving 10 bases between the germline ends. CDR3 nucleotide sequence: TGTGCCAGCAGTTACTCGGGCGGTACAGAAGCTTTCTTT. Its protein is CASSYSGGTEAFF.

Points on this clone: This specimen includes other DNA sequences encoding the same CDR3. The V and J genes are TRBV27 and TRBJ1-5, with D perhaps TRBD1 (5 bases). The CDR3 covers 15 residues. Looked up from germline, CDR1 is MNHEY and CDR2 is SMNVEV (reference sequence). V lost 2 bases and J 2 bases, leaving 10 bases between the germline ends. The CDR3 DNA follows: TGTGCCAGCAGTTTAGGAGGGGCCCGCAATCAGCCCCAGCATTTT. It is translated as CASSLGGARNQPQHF.

The chain recombines TRBV5-4 with TRBJ2-7; no reliable D call. Trimming took 2 bases from V and 2 from J, leaving 11 bases between them. The germline CDR1 and CDR2 sequences are SGHNT and YYREEE (reference sequence). CDR3 length equals 14 residues. CDR3 sequence: CASSLDLRTYEQYF. The CDR3 bases are TGTGCCAGCAGCTTAGATCTACGAACCTACGAGCAGTACTTC. Using reference TRBV5-4 and TRBJ2-7 for the parts outside the CDR3, the full variable domain is ETGVTQSPTHLIKTRGQQVTLRCSSQSGHNTVSWYQQALGQGPQFIFQYYREEENGRGNFPPRFSGLQFPNYSSELNVNALELDDSALYLCASSLDLRTYEQYFGPGTRLTVT.

The chain links TRBV5-1 to TRBJ2-3, with a weak D call TRBD2 (6 bases). This CDR3 is 15 amino acids long. CDR1 and CDR2 from the germline V gene are SGHRS and YFSETQ. V lost 4 bases to trimming and J lost 0 bases, with 12 bases between them. CDR3: CASSLRLGSTDTQYF. In nucleotides, the CDR3 is TGCGCCAGCAGCCTAAGACTAGGCAGCACAGATACGCAGTATTTT.

This clone was found once. The gene calls are TRBV6-5 and TRBJ1-5; weak D call: TRBD1 (5 bases). Germline CDR1 is MNHEY and CDR2 is SVGAGI. The CDR3 is made up of 16 amino acids. The germline V and J ends were trimmed by 2 bases and 0 bases, with 11 bases remaining between them. As DNA, the CDR3 is TGTGCCAGCAGTTACAGGGGAGGAAATAGCAATCAGCCCCAGCATTTT. This encodes CASSYRGGNSNQPQHF.

This clone was counted a single time. The chain combines TRBV5-1 with TRBJ2-2; D not certain. The CDR3 runs to 13 residues. Germline CDR1 reads SGHRS; CDR2 reads YFSETQ. The V end was cut by 1 base, the J end by 6 bases, with 7 bases between. The CDR3 DNA follows: TGCGCCAGCAGCTTGCCTGGGCCCGGGGAGCTGTTTTTT. It specifies CASSLPGPGELFF.

J is TRBJ2-5 and V is TRBV4-1; 11 bases are shared with TRBD2. The CDR3 is made up of 16 amino acids. V lost 4 bases, J lost 2 bases, and 6 bases stayed unmatched. Germline loops: CDR1 MGHRA, CDR2 YSYEKL. The CDR3 is CASSPRLAGQQETQYF. The CDR3 DNA reads TGCGCCAGCAGCCCCCGACTAGCGGGACAACAAGAGACCCAGTACTTC.

The sample holds one count of this clone. The chain recombines TRBV7-3 with TRBJ2-1; D gene uncertain. The CDR3 extends over 16 amino acids. Germline V gene data show CDR1 as SGHTA and CDR2 as FQGTGA. The V and J ends lost 2 bases and 0 bases respectively, with 11 bases between them. This CDR3 reads CASSLFVASSYNEQFF. As DNA, the CDR3 is TGTGCCAGCAGCTTATTCGTGGCTAGCTCCTACAATGAGCAGTTCTTC.

This chain links TRBV7-9 with TRBJ1-2; no clear D. This CDR3 comprises 12 residues. Trimming took 5 bases from V and 6 from J, leaving 10 bases between them. Germline V CDR1 and CDR2: SEHNR, FQNEAQ (reference sequence). CDR3 DNA: TGTGCCAGCAGCCTGGGATCAGATGGCTACACCTTC. Translation gives CASSLGSDGYTF.

Here the CDR3 DNA reads TGCAGCGCTAGGACAGGGGGCGGGGAGACCCAGTACTTC. Protein product: CSARTGGGETQYF. The rearrangement links TRBV29-1 to TRBJ2-5, with TRBD1 identical over 11 bases. Trimming cost V 7 bases and J 5 bases; bases outside gene matches: 6. The CDR3 covers 13 residues. From germline, CDR1 is SQVTM and CDR2 ANQGSEA.

The chain is built from TRBV25-1 and TRBJ1-2; 7 bases align to TRBD1. The CDR3 runs to 13 residues. Losses at the gene ends were 5 bases for V and 3 bases for J; bases not matched to a gene: 3. Germline V gene sequence: CDR1 MGHDK, CDR2 SYGVNS. The DNA for the CDR3 is TGTGCCAGCAGTAAAGGACAGGACTATGGCTACACCTTC. The encoded protein is CASSKGQDYGYTF.

The V call is TRBV10-3, the J call TRBJ1-1; D gene unclear. The germline CDR1 and CDR2 sequences are ENHRY and SYGVKD. The CDR3 has 15 amino acids. V lost 2 bases and J lost 1, with 11 bases in between. This chain's CDR3 is CAISELAKENTEAFF. The CDR3 bases are TGTGCCATCAGTGAGCTTGCCAAGGAGAACACTGAAGCTTTCTTT.

This chain links TRBV18 with TRBJ2-7; 9 positions match TRBD2. Germline V gives CDR1 KGHSH, CDR2 LQKENI. V lost 0 bases and J lost 1; bases outside the gene matches: 4. This CDR3 has 16 amino acids. DNA of the CDR3: TGTGCCAGCTCACCACCTGTTGCGGGAGGGTCCTACGAGCAGTACTTC. It translates to CASSPPVAGGSYEQYF.

This clone turned up a few times. The rearrangement uses TRBV5-4 and TRBJ1-2, with 9 positions matching TRBD1. The CDR3 covers 14 residues. CDR1 and CDR2 (germline): SGHNT, YYREEE (reference sequence). The V gene end was trimmed by 3 bases and the J gene end by 8 bases; junction bases not matched to a gene: 8. The chain's CDR3 is CASSWGQGTAGYTF. The CDR3 region has the DNA TGTGCCAGCAGCTGGGGACAGGGAACAGCCGGCTACACCTTC. Filled out from reference TRBV5-4 and TRBJ1-2, the complete variable domain reads ETGVTQSPTHLIKTRGQQVTLRCSSQSGHNTVSWYQQALGQGPQFIFQYYREEENGRGNFPPRFSGLQFPNYSSELNVNALELDDSALYLCASSWGQGTAGYTFGSGTRLTVV.

The chain recombines TRBV6-5 with TRBJ2-5, with no clear D. Trimming stripped 0 bases from V and 5 bases from J, with 4 bases between. This CDR3 is built from 12 residues. The germline gives CDR1 MNHEY, CDR2 SVGAGI. The CDR3 spells CASSYSSETQYF. In nucleotides, the CDR3 is TGTGCCAGCAGTTACTCCTCGGAGACCCAGTACTTC.

The chain is built from TRBV27 and TRBJ2-1, with 11 nucleotides matching TRBD2. The germline CDR1 and CDR2 sequences are MNHEY and SMNVEV (reference sequence). This CDR3 has 14 amino acids. V shed 3 bases and J 7 bases; nucleotides not matched to a gene: 2. This chain's CDR3 is CASSFSGRANEQFF. In DNA, the CDR3 is TGTGCCAGCAGTTTTAGCGGGAGGGCAAATGAGCAGTTCTTC.

The chain combines TRBV15 with TRBJ1-1; 7 positions agree with TRBD1. Germline CDR1 is LNHNV and CDR2 is YYDKDF (reference sequence). J lost 5 bases, V lost 0 bases, and 12 bases had no gene match. The CDR3 is 17 residues long. The CDR3 nucleotides read TGTGCCACCAGCAGAGATTATACAGGGGCTCGGGGGACTGAAGCTTTCTTT. Translation: CATSRDYTGARGTEAFF.